What follows is one TCR beta chain and its context. As yet, its antigen is unknown. The primer mix had 60 Vbeta and 13 Jbeta primers. The repertoire was sequenced with immunoSEQ multiplex PCR; TCRdb's copy has only in-frame clones and lacks some. The data hold 130,000 to 150,000 clones, with roughly 80% observed a single time. The sample comes from a study of cytomegalovirus exposure and HLA in healthy donors. CDR3 length: 16 residues. Germline V gene data show CDR1 as MGHRA and CDR2 as YSYEKL. Trimming cost V 0 bases and J 3 bases; bases outside gene matches: 6. Overall study results and limits: It was assumed in the presence/absence analyses that sequencing depth was roughly uniform across donors. A missense variant in DCLRE1C was later tied to TCR beta V- and J-gene trimming.

The chain employs TRBV4-1 and TRBJ2-3, with TRBD1 matching 7 bases. The sequencing input was PBMCs. The TCR sequence derives from a woman aged 25 to 39 in good health and CMV-seronegative. CDR3 protein: CASSQDKGAETDTQYF. The CDR3 nucleotides read TGCGCCAGCAGCCAAGATAAGGGGGCCGAAACAGATACGCAGTATTTT.